The 13 T cell receptor beta chains below were found in one sample sequenced in a study of blood T cells in healthy people across ages. With a J-beta primer mix and a sample-barcoded 5' primer, a second PCR ran roughly 6 to 12 cycles. TCRdb re-analysed the 5' RACE reads in MiXCR, keeping a single row per CDR3 protein. The top ten clones hold about 3.8% of a sample with 1.4 million or so distinct CDR3 sequences, around 40% of them seen once. Sequencing used blood. The receptors stem from a woman under 30 in good health.

As for this clonotype: Being one base from a much bigger clone, this may be a read error. The chain joins TRBV29-1 to TRBJ2-1; tentatively, D is TRBD2 (7 bases). The V gene's germline CDR1 is SQVTM and CDR2 ANQGSEA. CDR3 length: 14 amino acids. V lost 0 bases and J lost 13, with 19 bases in between. The CDR3 here is CSVEDTGGQETQFF. CDR3 nucleotide sequence: TGCAGCGTTGAAGATACCGGGGGGCAAGAGACCCAGTTCTTC.

This clonotype was seen a handful of times. The chain is built from TRBV28 and TRBJ2-7; tentatively, D is TRBD1 (5 bases). The CDR3 has 13 residues. With 4 bases removed from V and 6 bases from J, the gap between germline ends came to 13 bases. Germline-derived CDR1 and CDR2 are MDHEN and SYDVKM. This CDR3 is CASSSTVLREQYF. CDR3 DNA sequence: TGTGCCAGCAGTTCGACAGTCCTCCGCGAGCAGTACTTC.

This clonotype was seen only a few times. V gene TRBV6-2 or TRBV6-3 combines with J gene TRBJ2-1; maybe TRBD2 (6 bases). CDR3 length equals 15 residues. Trimming cost V 2 bases and J 4 bases, with 12 bases left between them. Germline CDR1 is MNHEY and CDR2 is SVGEGT. CDR3 in amino acids: CASSYAGNVYNEQFF. The CDR3 DNA reads as TGTGCCAGCAGTTACGCGGGAAACGTATACAATGAGCAGTTCTTC.

V gene TRBV6-1 combines with J gene TRBJ2-7, with TRBD1 identical over 8 bases. Germline lookup yields CDR1 MNHNS and CDR2 SASEGT. V dropped 6 bases and J dropped 2; count of bases not matched to a gene: 9. CDR3 length: 15 residues. DNA for the CDR3: TGTGCCAGCAGATCCGGGTGGACAGGGACCTACGAGCAGTACTTC. Amino acids: CASRSGWTGTYEQYF.

The chain has TRBV20-1 and TRBJ1-5; D remains ambiguous. Per the germline V gene, CDR1 is DFQATT and CDR2 is SNEGSKA (reference sequence). The CDR3 runs 16 residues. Between the trimmed V and J ends, which lost 0 bases and 3 bases, there was a span of 15 bases. Here the CDR3 reads CSARDQVARINQPQHF. In nucleotides, the CDR3 is TGCAGTGCTAGAGATCAAGTGGCACGGATCAATCAGCCCCAGCATTTT.

The chain couples TRBV4-1 to TRBJ2-5, with 9 bases fitting TRBD2. The CDR3 has 15 amino acids. The V and J ends lost 4 bases and 7 bases, in that order; junction bases with no gene match: 10. CDR1 and CDR2 (germline): MGHRA, YSYEKL. The CDR3 reads CASSPLVAGVRTQYF. The CDR3 DNA reads TGCGCCAGCAGCCCCCTTGTAGCGGGGGTAAGGACCCAGTACTTC.

This clonotype was found a few times. The gene calls are TRBV20-1 and TRBJ2-4, with 15 nucleotides matching TRBD2. The germline gives CDR1 DFQATT, CDR2 SNEGSKA (reference sequence). CDR3 size: 19 residues. With V trimmed by 6 bases and J by 1 base, 13 bases remained unmatched. As DNA, the CDR3 is TGCAGTGCCACCCTCGGACTAGCGGGGGGGACTACGGCCAAAAACATTCAGTACTTC. This codes for CSATLGLAGGTTAKNIQYF.

This clonotype has only a few counts. This chain uses TRBV28 with TRBJ2-1, with TRBD2 matching over 10 bases. Germline values: CDR1 MDHEN, CDR2 SYDVKM. V lost 4 bases to trimming and J lost 9 bases; unmatched junction nucleotides: 9. The CDR3 sequence is 15 residues long. Here the CDR3 reads CASSYSGRAAFEQFF. CDR3 DNA sequence: TGTGCCAGCAGTTACAGCGGGAGGGCCGCGTTTGAGCAGTTCTTC. Full variable domain (outside the CDR3, taken from reference TRBV28 and TRBJ2-1): DVKVTQSSRYLVKRTGEKVFLECVQDMDHENMFWYRQDPGLGLRLIYFSYDVKMKEKGDIPEGYSVSREKKERFSLILESASTNQTSMYLCASSYSGRAAFEQFFGPGTRLTVL.

This clonotype occurred a few times. This rearrangement joins TRBV6-5 to TRBJ2-1; the D is unclear. The CDR3 runs 13 residues. Germline V CDR1 and CDR2: MNHEY, SVGAGI. Trimming removed 2 bases at V and 7 bases at J, with 9 bases between. The CDR3 is CASSYGIQNEQFF. DNA for the CDR3: TGTGCCAGCAGTTACGGGATTCAGAATGAGCAGTTCTTC.

In this sample, this clonotype turned up a few times. The chain carries TRBV20-1 and TRBJ2-1, with TRBD2 as a possible D gene (6 bases). Trimming pared 0 bases from V and 9 bases from J, leaving 12 bases between. Germline loops: CDR1 DFQATT, CDR2 SNEGSKA (reference sequence). The CDR3 is 13 amino acids. CDR3 region: CSARDRTTFEQFF. The CDR3 DNA sequence: TGCAGTGCTAGAGACAGGACTACGTTTGAGCAGTTCTTC.

The chain couples TRBV7-9 to TRBJ2-3; D remains ambiguous. CDR1 is SEHNR, CDR2 FQNEAQ, per germline (reference sequence). Trimming shortened V by 3 bases and J by 2 bases, and 12 bases separated the two germline ends. This CDR3 spans 15 amino acids. CDR3 region: CASSFILLDTDTQYF. CDR3 in DNA: TGTGCCAGCAGCTTCATTCTATTGGACACAGATACGCAGTATTTT.

This clonotype was seen a single time. Given a much more abundant clone one base away, this may be a read error. The chain couples TRBV4-1 to TRBJ2-3; TRBD1 aligns across 7 bases. The CDR3 extends over 15 amino acids. CDR1 is MGHRA, CDR2 YSYEKL, per germline. CDR3: CASSQDWSGTDTRYF. The CDR3 nucleotides read TGCGCCAGCAGCCAAGATTGGTCTGGGACAGATACGCGGTATTTT.

J is TRBJ2-7 and V is TRBV7-2; D is ambiguous. This CDR3 comprises 15 residues. Germline values: CDR1 SGHTA, CDR2 FQGNSA. Trimming stripped 6 bases from V and 0 bases from J, with 15 bases between. CDR3 in DNA: TGTGCCAGCAGTAGTTCATCCCTAAGCTCCTACGAGCAGTACTTC. This gives the protein CASSSSSLSSYEQYF.